This TCR beta chain stems from a study of OX40 agonist ivuxolimab in advanced cancers. Study-level background: Prior checkpoint blockade (anti-PD-1, anti-PD-L1 or anti-CTLA-4) was permitted; roughly 40% had it.

Here immunoSEQ multiplex PCR was the method, and the copy in TCRdb shows in-frame clones only, minus some. This sample yields under 80,000 clones, of which around nine tenths are seen a single time; 0.6% to 0.8% belongs to the top ten. Germline-derived CDR1 and CDR2 are LNHNV and YYDKDF (reference sequence). Trimming removed 8 bases at V and 0 bases at J, with 10 bases between. The CDR3 is 13 amino acids. This clonotype originated in an adult with an advanced solid tumor such as melanoma, head and neck, liver or kidney cancer. This chain connects TRBV15 to TRBJ1-1; D not resolved. Sequences were derived from CD4+ or CD8+ T cells sorted from blood, sampled in a trial of the OX40 agonist ivuxolimab. For the CDR3, the DNA is TGTGCCACCGTTGAAGGAATGAACACTGAAGCTTTCTTT. Protein product: CATVEGMNTEAFF.